Only one count was recorded for the clone carrying this T cell receptor (beta chain). Its antigen is not known. The source of the sample is a study of T cell responses to AZD1222 COVID-19 vaccine. Study-level points and caveats: In a largely white British group with more females than males, clonal diversity was possibly underestimated. Along spike, vaccine-associated CD4 TCRs were found throughout, with dominance at 160-218 and 743-854. Seropositive status at baseline applied to only a handful of AZD1222 recipients.

Data came from immunoSEQ multiplex PCR; TCRdb stores just in-frame clones and leaves some out. The data show about 160,000 clones, approximately 92% seen once. CDR1 and CDR2 from the germline V gene are MNHEY and SVGEGT. V lost 0 bases, J lost 0 bases, and 9 bases lay in between. This CDR3 has 16 amino acids. The material was peripheral blood, obtained on day 0 of AZD1222 vaccination. The chain recombines TRBV6-2 or TRBV6-3 with TRBJ1-3; D is uncertain. The origin of this receptor is an adult in good health. DNA of the CDR3: TGTGCCAGCAGTTACTCGACCGGTCTCTCTGGAAACACCATATATTTT. Protein: CASSYSTGLSGNTIYF.